Included here is one TCR beta chain sequence, with context. This receptor's antigen is unknown. There are no base qualities to consult, and no much larger clone falls within one base. Using the deep immunoSEQ assay, TCR CDR3 regions were amplified from genomic DNA by multiplex PCR. Extracted genomic DNA from each cell subset was spread evenly across all wells of several immunoSEQ 96-well plates, with each plate serving as a replicate. For sorted subsets, approximately 190 ng of genomic DNA, equivalent to 25,000 to 35,000 T cell genomes, went into each replicate PCR. The purified libraries were quantified using a Qubit 3.0 fluorometer, sized with a Bioanalyzer 2100, and then quantified again using the KAPA Library Quantification kit. Each immunoSEQ 96-well plate was sequenced on its own single-read 150-cycle Illumina NextSeq 550 flow cell. On the authors' methods: Because only junctional sequences without quality scores were contained in the immunoSEQ output, filtering matching that applied to full-length reads could not be performed. Sequences were annotated with PyIR, a Python wrapper for IgBLAST v1.9, and V/J genes and CDR3 were assigned using IMGT germline references. Reads with weak V/J assignments (E-value above 1e-6), missing CDR3, stop codons, out-of-frame junctions, or ambiguous translated residues were removed. V3J clonotypes were defined as sequences sharing the same inferred V gene, J gene, and CDR3 amino acid sequence. Percentage overlap between repertoires was calculated by dividing the number of shared unique clonotypes by the size of the smaller repertoire. Richness of each repertoire was evaluated using RTK rarefaction, the Chao1 estimator, and Recon v2.1 estimates of unobserved clonotypes. Generation probabilities for all TCRbeta clonotypes obtained by the gDNA method from a handful of donors were computed using OLGA. Here the immuneACCESS table is served through TCRdb, limited to in-frame sequences with V and J called. Missing clones are a known gap in these copies; in checked studies unresolved V genes cover under half, and the rest lacks a known reason. V and J calls plus clone size are reproduced from that table; the DNA served to infer D and trimming. In this sample the table shows under 700,000 clones, 85% to 95% of which occur a single time. 0.11% of the sample rests with the top ten.

CD8 naive samples were obtained by positive selection for CCR7 among CD45RO-negative cells, yielding a CD45RA+CCR7+ population from which TemRA cells were excluded. Donors were healthy HIV-negative adults with no recently reported acute infections or vaccinations. Every donor was a Caucasian adult living in Nashville, Tennessee, USA. Blood was obtained by leukapheresis, after which PBMCs were separated by Ficoll-Histopaque density gradient centrifugation and cryopreserved in liquid nitrogen vapor phase. Analytical flow cytometry was used to check the purity and quantity of every magnetically sorted T cell population. Genomic DNA was isolated from every sorted fraction and measured by UV absorbance on a Nanodrop 2000c. The entry originates in a study of shared clonotypes between healthy human individuals (dated by TCRdb to the early 2020s). A note on the overall study: The cohort comprised two women and a few men aged 18 to 49 years. For each donor, CD4 naive and CD4 memory were each run on three plates, CD8 naive on two plates, and CD8 memory on one plate. The study deeply sequenced blood TCR repertoires of 5 or 6 healthy adults to estimate repertoire size and the extent of clonotype sharing between individuals. To increase sequencing depth and limit assay-specific biases, different laboratories used diverse techniques to prepare libraries and sequence TCR repertoires. Leukapheresis yielded between about 0.94 and 8.9 billion PBMCs per donor.

As encoded in the germline V gene (reference sequence), CDR1 is MNHNY while CDR2 is SVGAGI. Trimming takes 6 bases from V and 3 bases from J, and the germline ends sit 10 bases apart. The CDR3 numbers 13 residues from cysteine through phenylalanine. Only CDR3 DNA remains: 39 bases, in frame from the first base. The paper as a whole reports these results and caveats: Pairwise subsampling led to the expectation that sequencing depth would affect the degree of clonotype sharing among donors. Incomplete sequencing was indicated by rarefaction of sorted-subset datasets, despite the large sequencing depth. Compared with non-shared clonotypes, the clonotypes found in all four sorted-subset donors had higher generation probabilities. Larger estimated clonotype richness was generally found for naive subsets than for memory subsets. Sampling was restricted to blood, and TCR repertoires in tissue are likely to differ from TCR repertoires in blood. Because the study included only a small number of donors, the genetic and exposure-history diversity represented was limited. Across a few donors, approximately 5% of naive CD4, roughly 3.5% of naive CD8, around 2.5% of memory CD4, and around 0.4% of memory CD8 clonotypes were shared.

The sequence came from a woman aged 25 to 39 in good health. The chain employs TRBV6-6 and TRBJ2-3, with the D call perhaps TRBD1 or TRBD2, each one matching 6 bases. The specimen sequenced was naive CD8+ T cells sorted from blood. What this sample's cell subset or site label stands for: CD45RA+CCR7+. Here is the DNA: TGTGCCAGCAGCGAGGGGGGAACAGATACGCAGTATTTT. The translation is CASSEGGTDTQYF.